A selection of T cell receptor beta chains follows, all from one sample in a study of technical replicates of blood from a handful of donors. Repertoires were generated with immunoSEQ multiplex PCR, while TCRdb's copy carries only in-frame clones and drops some. The sample records 50,000 or so clones, roughly 90% being singletons. Sequenced material: PBMCs. The receptors here all came from a human donor in good health. Some clones in this sample may be carry-over from other donors' samples. Both conserved end residues are part of each CDR3. The order of the fields is J gene, D gene, V gene, clone size, CDR3 protein, CDR3 DNA. The D gene is left open where the match is weak. Some rows have no size entry. The others give once, few or many, or a class for an expanded clone.

TRBJ2-1 TRBD1 TRBV7-9 - CASSLVGQVDNEQFF TGTGCCAGCAGCTTAGTGGGACAGGTTGACAATGAGCAGTTCTTC
TRBJ1-2 TRBD1 TRBV27 - CASSPHRGYGYTF TGTGCCAGCAGTCCTCACAGGGGCTATGGCTACACCTTC
TRBJ2-5 TRBD2 TRBV7-9 - CASSLYAGGRQETQYF TGTGCCAGCAGCTTATATGCGGGGGGACGCCAAGAGACCCAGTACTTC
TRBJ1-4 - TRBV18 - CASSPPEFGAAGEKLFF TGTGCCAGCTCACCACCGGAGTTTGGGGCTGCAGGTGAAAAACTGTTTTTT
TRBJ2-7 - TRBV18 - CASSPAGFPSGDEQYF TGTGCCAGCTCACCGGCTGGCTTTCCCTCGGGGGACGAGCAGTACTTC
TRBJ1-5 - TRBV27 - CASRPGTGGNQPQHF TGTGCCAGCCGCCCCGGGACGGGGGGGAATCAGCCCCAGCATTTT
TRBJ1-5 - TRBV6-6 - CASSYPQGGNQPQHF TGTGCCAGCAGTTACCCACAGGGTGGTAATCAGCCCCAGCATTTT
TRBJ2-3 TRBD2 TRBV4-2 - CASSQGGEDTQYF TGTGCCAGCAGCCAGGGAGGGGAGGATACGCAGTATTTT
TRBJ2-3 - TRBV7-2 - CASSPSRNRVDTQYF TGTGCCAGCAGCCCCAGTCGGAACCGGGTAGATACGCAGTATTTT
TRBJ2-2 TRBD1 TRBV18 - CASSPETGGTGELFF TGTGCCAGCTCACCGGAGACAGGGGGCACCGGGGAGCTGTTTTTT
TRBJ2-6 TRBD1 TRBV4-3 - CASSQDPRTGGRSGANVLTF TGCGCCAGCAGCCAAGATCCGAGGACAGGGGGCCGCTCTGGGGCCAACGTCCTGACTTTC
TRBJ1-1 TRBD1 TRBV7-9 - CASSFPGGSDTEAFF TGTGCCAGCAGCTTTCCAGGGGGATCTGACACTGAAGCTTTCTTT
TRBJ2-1 TRBD2 TRBV9 - CASSPGLAGNEQFF TGTGCCAGCAGCCCGGGGCTAGCGGGCAATGAGCAGTTCTTC
TRBJ1-1 - TRBV6-6 - CASRVGGTEAFF TGTGCCAGCAGGGTAGGGGGCACTGAAGCTTTCTTT
TRBJ1-1 TRBD1 TRBV4-2 medium-sized CASSQDAGTGSTEAFF TGTGCCAGCAGCCAAGATGCCGGGACAGGCTCCACTGAAGCTTTCTTT
TRBJ2-7 TRBD2 TRBV7-2 - CASSPSGGGKYEQYF TGTGCCAGCAGCCCAAGCGGGGGGGGTAAATACGAGCAGTACTTC
TRBJ2-6 - TRBV7-8 - CASSLNPRGTGANVLTF TGTGCCAGCAGCTTAAATCCAAGAGGGACTGGGGCCAACGTCCTGACTTTC
TRBJ2-2 - TRBV21-1 - CASGRVKGTGELFF TGTGCCAGCGGGAGGGTCAAAGGCACCGGGGAGCTGTTTTTT
TRBJ2-7 - TRBV4-3 - CASSQDGRTYEQYF TGCGCCAGCAGCCAAGATGGCAGGACCTACGAGCAGTACTTC